This entry concerns a single T cell receptor beta chain. Its antigen remains unidentified. No base qualities exist here, and no much larger clone lies one base off it. The reads were generated on an Illumina HiSeq 1500. TCRdb reprocessing: public reads trimmed at Q25 with fastp, clones called with MiXCR, in-frame beta chains kept. One record per CDR3 amino acid sequence lists the most common genes and DNA. In this sample the table shows 300,000 to 400,000 distinct CDR3 sequences, 8% to 9.5% of which occur a single time. In total, the top ten clones hold about 3.9% of the sample. This record belongs to a study of T cell repertoires in cytomegalovirus infection (dated by TCRdb to about 2019). Regarding the study in general: Donor HLA type was relevant to the analysis, as public TCR beta signatures indicated carriage of CMV infection together with the matching HLA type. Results and caveats for the whole study, not just this receptor: Cumulative frequency of public TCR beta family members discriminated carriers of CMV infection plus the relevant HLA type in this cohort and an independent approximately 360-donor cohort. The ex vivo response was dominated by HLA-C-restricted CMV-specific TCR beta clonotypes, and the single most frequent clonotype in two of eight donors was supplied by these HLA-C-restricted clonotypes.

The germline ends are 11 bases apart after V is trimmed by 1 base and J by 8 bases. CDR1 and CDR2, looked up from the germline V gene (reference sequence), are GTSNPN and SVGIG. Including cysteine and phenylalanine, the CDR3 has 13 amino acids. The sequence is cut down to CDR3 DNA, 39 bases in frame from base 1. The sequence derives from a human donor in good health (CMV status not recorded). Some clones in this sample may be carry-over from other donors' samples. Sequencing input: PBMCs. The rearranged segments are TRBV30 and TRBJ1-4; the D gene lacks a confident call. The CDR3 reads CAWSGDTREKLFF. The nucleotide sequence is given as TGTGCCTGGAGTGGTGACACTAGGGAAAAACTGTTTTTT. With the portions outside the CDR3 filled from the reference TRBV30 and TRBJ1-4 genes, the complete variable region becomes SQTIHQWPATLVQPVGSPLSLECTVEGTSNPNLYWYRQAAGRGLQLLFYSVGIGQISSEVPQNLSASRPQDRQFILSSKKLLLSDSGFYLCAWSGDTREKLFFGSGTQLSVL.